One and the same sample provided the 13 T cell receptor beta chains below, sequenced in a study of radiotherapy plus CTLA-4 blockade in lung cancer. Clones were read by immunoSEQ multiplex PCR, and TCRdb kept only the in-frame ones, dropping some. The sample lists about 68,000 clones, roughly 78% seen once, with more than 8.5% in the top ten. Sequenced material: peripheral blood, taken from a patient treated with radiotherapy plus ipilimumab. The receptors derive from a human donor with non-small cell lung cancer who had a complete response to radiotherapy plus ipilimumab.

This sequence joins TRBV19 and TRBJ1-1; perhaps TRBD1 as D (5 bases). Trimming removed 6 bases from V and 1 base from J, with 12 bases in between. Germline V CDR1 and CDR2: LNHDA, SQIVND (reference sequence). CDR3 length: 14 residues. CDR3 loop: CASRVDGGNTEAFF. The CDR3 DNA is TGTGCCAGTAGGGTCGATGGGGGGAACACTGAAGCTTTCTTT.

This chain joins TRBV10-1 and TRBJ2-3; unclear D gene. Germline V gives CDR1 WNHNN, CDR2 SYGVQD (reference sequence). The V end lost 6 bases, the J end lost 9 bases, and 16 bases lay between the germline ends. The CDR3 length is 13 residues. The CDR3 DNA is TGCGCCAGCAGCGAGACCGCCAGGCCGACGCAGTATTTT. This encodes CASSETARPTQYF.

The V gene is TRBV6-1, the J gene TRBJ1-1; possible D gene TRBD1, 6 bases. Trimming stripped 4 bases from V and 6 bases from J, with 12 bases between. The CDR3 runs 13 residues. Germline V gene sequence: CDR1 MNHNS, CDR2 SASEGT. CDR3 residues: CASSVGTLAEAFF. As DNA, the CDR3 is TGTGCCAGCAGTGTCGGGACACTGGCTGAAGCTTTCTTT.

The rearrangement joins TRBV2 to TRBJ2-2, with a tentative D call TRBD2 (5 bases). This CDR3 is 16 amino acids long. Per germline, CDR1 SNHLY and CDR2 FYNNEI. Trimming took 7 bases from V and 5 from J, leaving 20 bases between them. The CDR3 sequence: CASTPIPGSRTGELFF. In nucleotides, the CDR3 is TGTGCCAGCACTCCGATCCCGGGATCACGTACCGGGGAGCTGTTTTTT.

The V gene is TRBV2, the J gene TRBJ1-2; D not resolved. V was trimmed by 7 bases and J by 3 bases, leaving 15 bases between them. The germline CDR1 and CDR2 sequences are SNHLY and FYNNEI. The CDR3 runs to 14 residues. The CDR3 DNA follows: TGTGCCAGCAAGCATGCATGGGGTGACTATGGCTACACCTTC. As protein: CASKHAWGDYGYTF.

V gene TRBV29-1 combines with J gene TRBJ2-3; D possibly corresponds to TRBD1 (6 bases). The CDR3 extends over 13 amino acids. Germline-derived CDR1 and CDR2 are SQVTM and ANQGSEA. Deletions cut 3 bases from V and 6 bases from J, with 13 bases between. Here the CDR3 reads CSVDGRGGDTQYF. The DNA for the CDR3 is TGCAGCGTTGATGGCAGGGGTGGGGATACGCAGTATTTT.

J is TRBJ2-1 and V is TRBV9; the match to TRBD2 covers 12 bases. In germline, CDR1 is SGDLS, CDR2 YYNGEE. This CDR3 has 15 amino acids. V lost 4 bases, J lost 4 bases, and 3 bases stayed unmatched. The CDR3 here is CASSPGLAGYNEQFF. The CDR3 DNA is TGTGCCAGCAGCCCTGGACTAGCGGGGTACAATGAGCAGTTCTTC.

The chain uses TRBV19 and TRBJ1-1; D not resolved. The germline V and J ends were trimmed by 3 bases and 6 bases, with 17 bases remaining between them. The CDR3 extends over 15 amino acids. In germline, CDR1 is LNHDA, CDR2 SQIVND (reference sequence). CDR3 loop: CASSMAGLGLAEAFF. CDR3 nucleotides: TGTGCCAGTAGTATGGCGGGCCTGGGGTTGGCTGAAGCTTTCTTT.

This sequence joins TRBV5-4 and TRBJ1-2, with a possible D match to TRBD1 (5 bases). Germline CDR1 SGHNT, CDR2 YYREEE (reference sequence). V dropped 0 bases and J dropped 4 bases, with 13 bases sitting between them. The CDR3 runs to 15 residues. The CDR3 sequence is CASSLESTGIYGYTF. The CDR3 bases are TGTGCCAGCAGCTTGGAATCAACAGGCATCTATGGCTACACCTTC.

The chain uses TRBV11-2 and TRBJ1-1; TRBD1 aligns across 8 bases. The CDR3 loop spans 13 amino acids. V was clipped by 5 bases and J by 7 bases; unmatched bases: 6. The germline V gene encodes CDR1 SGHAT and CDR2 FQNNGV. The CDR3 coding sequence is TGTGCCAGCAGCCGGACAGGGAAAATTGAAGCTTTCTTT. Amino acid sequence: CASSRTGKIEAFF.

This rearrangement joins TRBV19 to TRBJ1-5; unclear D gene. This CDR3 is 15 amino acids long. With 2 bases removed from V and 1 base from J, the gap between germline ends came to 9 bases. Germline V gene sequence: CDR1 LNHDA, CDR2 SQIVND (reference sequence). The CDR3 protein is CASSIMSGSNQPQHF. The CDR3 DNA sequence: TGTGCCAGTAGTATAATGTCCGGAAGCAATCAGCCCCAGCATTTT.

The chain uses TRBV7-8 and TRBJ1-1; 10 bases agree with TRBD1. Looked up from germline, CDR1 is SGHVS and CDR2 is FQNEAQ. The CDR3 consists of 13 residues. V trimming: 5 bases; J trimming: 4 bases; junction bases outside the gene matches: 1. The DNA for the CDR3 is TGTGCCAGCAGCGGACAGGGGGGCACTGAAGCTTTCTTT. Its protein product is CASSGQGGTEAFF.

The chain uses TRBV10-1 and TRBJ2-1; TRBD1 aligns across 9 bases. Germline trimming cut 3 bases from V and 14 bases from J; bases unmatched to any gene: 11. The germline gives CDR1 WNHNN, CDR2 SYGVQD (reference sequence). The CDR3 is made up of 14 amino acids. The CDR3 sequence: CASSEGTGKRKKFF. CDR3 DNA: TGCGCCAGCAGTGAAGGGACAGGGAAGCGGAAAAAGTTCTTC.